These 26 T cell receptor beta chains were all obtained from the same sample, sequenced in a study of control samples from healthy donors and cancer patients. The method was immunoSEQ multiplex PCR; TCRdb's version includes in-frame clones alone and lacks a portion of them. The sample shows approximately 110,000 clones, more than 85% of them seen only once. The sample consisted of blood. The receptors come from a woman younger than 30 in good health.

The sample holds one count of this clone. The chain has TRBV30 and TRBJ2-7; D may be TRBD1 or TRBD2 (5 bases each). The V gene lost 2 bases and the J gene lost 1 base, with 9 bases spanning the gap. CDR1 GTSNPN and CDR2 SVGIG come from the germline V gene (reference sequence). The CDR3 is 13 residues long. CDR3 amino acids: CAWSRDGSYEQYF. CDR3 DNA sequence: TGTGCCTGGAGTCGGGACGGGTCCTACGAGCAGTACTTC.

This clone was seen a single time. The chain carries TRBV3-1 (or the pseudogene TRBV3-2) and TRBJ1-1; D ambiguous. With 1 base removed from V and 3 bases from J, the gap between germline ends came to 6 bases. CDR3 length equals 13 residues. The germline V gene encodes CDR1 LGHDT and CDR2 YNNKEL (reference sequence). The CDR3 sequence is CASSQVLDTEAFF. CDR3 DNA: TGTGCCAGCAGCCAAGTGTTGGACACTGAAGCTTTCTTT.

The chain combines TRBV27 with TRBJ1-1; tentative D call: TRBD1 (6 bases). Trimming left V 8 bases short and J 1 base short, with 20 bases between. The CDR3 sequence is 16 residues long. Germline V gene sequence: CDR1 MNHEY, CDR2 SMNVEV (reference sequence). The CDR3 DNA reads as TGTGCCAGCGTAGGCGGCAGGGGCGGATGGAACACTGAAGCTTTCTTT. This translates into CASVGGRGGWNTEAFF.

CDR3 in amino acids: CASSAETASNQPQHF. As DNA, the CDR3 is TGTGCCAGCAGTGCCGAGACAGCTAGCAATCAGCCCCAGCATTTT. V gene TRBV2 combines with J gene TRBJ1-5, with D tentatively TRBD1 (5 bases). The V gene lost 4 bases and the J gene lost 0 bases, with 10 bases spanning the gap. Germline V lookup: CDR1 SNHLY, CDR2 FYNNEI. This CDR3 has 15 amino acids.

This rearrangement joins TRBV9 to TRBJ2-3; 12 bases match TRBD2. Germline CDR1 and CDR2: SGDLS and YYNGEE. The CDR3 is 19 amino acids. V lost 1 base, J lost 2 bases, and 11 bases stayed unmatched. The CDR3 nucleotides are TGTGCCAGCAGCGTATCGACTAGCGGGAGCGTCACGACCACAGATACGCAGTATTTT. Protein: CASSVSTSGSVTTTDTQYF.

The chain couples TRBV5-6 to TRBJ2-5, with 11 bases fitting TRBD2. The CDR3 contains 16 residues. Germline V gene lookup returns CDR1 SGHDT and CDR2 YYEEEE. The V and J ends lost 4 bases and 3 bases, in that order; junction bases with no gene match: 8. The CDR3 region has the DNA TGTGCCAGCAGCCTATGGACTAGCGGGCCAAAAGAGACCCAGTACTTC. This translates into CASSLWTSGPKETQYF.

The rearrangement joins TRBV24-1 to TRBJ2-5; D is tentatively TRBD1 or TRBD2 (5 bases each). This CDR3 comprises 13 residues. Trimming removed 5 bases from V and 4 bases from J, with 10 bases in between. CDR1 and CDR2 from the germline V gene are KGHDR and SFDVKD. The CDR3 DNA sequence: TGTGCCACCAGTGGGGCAGGGACAGAGACCCAGTACTTC. It encodes CATSGAGTETQYF.

The chain links TRBV4-3 to TRBJ2-7, with D perhaps assigned TRBD1 or TRBD2 (5 bases each). The V end was cut by 0 bases, the J end by 3 bases, with 15 bases between. CDR1 and CDR2 from the germline V gene are LGHNA and YSLEER. CDR3 length: 16 amino acids. CDR3 DNA: TGCGCCAGCAGCCAAGATATTAGGGGTGGGGGCTACGAGCAGTACTTC. Translation gives CASSQDIRGGGYEQYF.

The CDR3 loop is CASSPQTQSYEQYF. CDR3 sequence (DNA): TGTGCCAGCAGTCCTCAGACCCAATCCTACGAGCAGTACTTC. The rearrangement joins TRBV28 to TRBJ2-7; no clear D gene. The V end was cut by 5 bases, the J end by 1 base, with 12 bases between. Germline assignment: CDR1 MDHEN and CDR2 SYDVKM. The CDR3 length is 14 residues.

This chain uses TRBV6-5 with TRBJ2-7; D is unresolved. V was trimmed by 2 bases and J by 0 bases, leaving 11 bases between them. Germline CDR1 MNHEY, CDR2 SVGAGI. The CDR3 runs to 15 residues. CDR3 sequence: CASSYTSGHSYEQYF. CDR3 DNA sequence: TGTGCCAGCAGTTACACTTCGGGTCACTCCTACGAGCAGTACTTC.

The gene calls are TRBV7-9 and TRBJ2-3; D remains unclear. Germline values: CDR1 SEHNR, CDR2 FQNEAQ (reference sequence). This CDR3 region has 14 residues. The germline V and J ends were trimmed by 5 bases and 2 bases, with 11 bases remaining between them. CDR3: CASSAALYTDTQYF. The CDR3, as DNA: TGTGCCAGCAGCGCCGCCCTATACACAGATACGCAGTATTTT.

The V call is TRBV28, the J call TRBJ2-1; 11 bases line up with TRBD2. Unmatched junction bases numbered 7, after V lost 5 bases and J lost 7 bases. The CDR3 runs to 15 residues. Germline assignment: CDR1 MDHEN and CDR2 SYDVKM. CDR3 in amino acids: CASSPPGLAVNEQFF. CDR3 nucleotide sequence: TGTGCCAGCAGTCCCCCGGGACTAGCGGTAAATGAGCAGTTCTTC.

The V call is TRBV29-1, the J call TRBJ2-2, with a possible D match to TRBD2 (6 bases). The CDR3 has 13 residues. The V end lost 4 bases, the J end lost 6 bases, and 12 bases lay between the germline ends. Germline CDR1 SQVTM, CDR2 ANQGSEA. CDR3 nucleotides: TGCAGCGTTGTACTAGCCAGCGCCGGGGAGCTGTTTTTT. This codes for CSVVLASAGELFF.

The genes are TRBV5-4 and TRBJ2-7; D possibly corresponds to TRBD1 (5 bases). This CDR3 spans 15 amino acids. CDR1 is SGHNT, CDR2 YYREEE, per germline (reference sequence). V gave up 4 bases and J gave up 2 bases, with 16 bases separating them. Written as DNA, the CDR3 is TGTGCCAGCAGCCAACCAGGGCACAGAACCTACGAGCAGTACTTC. Protein: CASSQPGHRTYEQYF.

J is TRBJ2-2 and V is TRBV4-3; D call uncertain. The ends were cut back, 6 bases at V and 1 base at J, with 15 bases in the middle. The germline V gene encodes CDR1 LGHNA and CDR2 YSLEER. CDR3 size: 16 residues. The CDR3 here is CASRPLGRENTGELFF. DNA of the CDR3: TGCGCCAGCAGGCCTCTTGGAAGGGAGAACACCGGGGAGCTGTTTTTT.

This chain joins TRBV6-6 and TRBJ1-5; a possible D gene is TRBD1 (5 bases). Germline V gene lookup returns CDR1 MNHNY and CDR2 SVGAGI (reference sequence). This CDR3 has 13 residues. With 7 bases removed from V and 3 bases from J, the gap between germline ends came to 10 bases. This CDR3 reads CASTPTVNQPQHF. The CDR3 DNA reads TGTGCCAGCACGCCGACAGTCAATCAGCCCCAGCATTTT.

V usage is TRBV6-2 or TRBV6-3 and J usage is TRBJ1-1; 9 bases are shared with TRBD1. CDR1 MNHEY and CDR2 SVGEGT come from the germline V gene. The CDR3 loop spans 16 amino acids. The trim removed 4 bases at V and 3 bases at J, leaving 9 bases unmatched. The CDR3 DNA sequence: TGTGCCAGCAGTTCCGGACAGGGGAGGTCCCACACTGAAGCTTTCTTT. Protein: CASSSGQGRSHTEAFF.

The chain joins TRBV4-3 to TRBJ1-1; 9 bases match TRBD1. The germline CDR1 and CDR2 sequences are LGHNA and YSLEER. This CDR3 has 15 residues. J gave up 8 bases and V 2 bases, and 9 bases lay outside the gene matches. The CDR3 nucleotides read TGCGCCAGCAGCCAATTGACAGGGGGAGCTAAGGAAGCTTTCTTT. This translates into CASSQLTGGAKEAFF.

This chain links TRBV30 with TRBJ1-1; a weak D match, TRBD1 (6 bases). The CDR3 runs to 13 residues. The germline CDR1 and CDR2 sequences are GTSNPN and SVGIG (reference sequence). With 5 bases removed from V and 1 base from J, the gap between germline ends came to 11 bases. In nucleotides, the CDR3 is TGTGCCTGGCGGAAACAGGGGAACACTGAAGCTTTCTTT. Translating it yields CAWRKQGNTEAFF.

This clone was observed a handful of times. V usage is TRBV4-2 and J usage is TRBJ2-2, with D perhaps TRBD1 or TRBD2 (5 bases each). Germline V gene data show CDR1 as LGHNA and CDR2 as YNFKEQ. The CDR3 contains 16 residues. V gave up 0 bases and J gave up 2 bases, with 10 bases separating them. CDR3 in DNA: TGTGCCAGCAGCCAAGACGGGGCCAGCAACACCGGGGAGCTGTTTTTT. This codes for CASSQDGASNTGELFF.

The chain joins TRBV7-2 to TRBJ1-6, with TRBD1 as a possible D gene (6 bases). Trimming took 1 base from V and 10 from J, leaving 14 bases between them. There are 15 residues in the CDR3. The V gene's germline CDR1 is SGHTA and CDR2 FQGNSA. The CDR3 DNA reads TGTGCCAGCAGCTTAGTCCCACAGGGTGGATCACCCCTCCACTTT. This sequence encodes CASSLVPQGGSPLHF.

The CDR3 protein is CASTARGDTEAFF. Here the CDR3 DNA reads TGTGCCAGCACTGCGCGAGGGGACACTGAAGCTTTCTTT. The chain uses TRBV18 and TRBJ1-1; D possibly corresponds to TRBD1 (5 bases). The germline gives CDR1 KGHSH, CDR2 LQKENI. The CDR3 has 13 amino acids. V gave up 8 bases and J gave up 3 bases, with 13 bases separating them.

The chain recombines TRBV29-1 with TRBJ1-6; possible D gene TRBD1, 5 bases. The CDR3 spans 15 residues. Trimming removed 5 bases at V and 7 bases at J, with 18 bases between. Germline CDR1 reads SQVTM; CDR2 reads ANQGSEA. The CDR3 sequence is CSVNGRAGCNSPLHF. The CDR3 nucleotides read TGCAGCGTTAACGGGAGGGCAGGGTGCAATTCACCCCTCCACTTT. The full variable domain, completed using reference TRBV29-1 and TRBJ1-6, is SAVISQKPSRDICQRGTSLTIQCQVDSQVTMMFWYRQQPGQSLTLIATANQGSEATYESGFVIDKFPISRPNLTFSTLTVSNMSPEDSSIYLCSVNGRAGCNSPLHFGNGTRLTVT.

The chain has TRBV2 and TRBJ2-5; 10 nucleotides match TRBD1. The CDR3 runs to 13 residues. Germline V CDR1 and CDR2: SNHLY, FYNNEI. Trimming took 8 bases from V and 5 from J; bases not matched to a gene: 5. The CDR3 DNA follows: TGTGCCAGCTCCGGGACAGGGGTTGAGACCCAGTACTTC. Encoded protein: CASSGTGVETQYF. Combining the CDR3 with reference TRBV2 and TRBJ2-5 gives the whole variable domain EPEVTQTPSHQVTQMGQEVILRCVPISNHLYFYWYRQILGQKVEFLVSFYNNEISEKSEIFDDQFSVERPDGSNFTLKIRSTKLEDSAMYFCASSGTGVETQYFGPGTRLLVL.

This clone was seen a few times. The gene calls are TRBV19 and TRBJ1-6; possible D gene TRBD1, 6 bases. In germline, CDR1 is LNHDA, CDR2 SQIVND (reference sequence). This CDR3 comprises 16 residues. The ends were cut back, 8 bases at V and 10 bases at J, with 24 bases in the middle. CDR3: CASQGGFRSAYSPLHF. Here the CDR3 DNA reads TGTGCCAGTCAAGGGGGTTTTCGATCGGCCTACTCACCCCTCCACTTT.

This chain uses TRBV6-5 with TRBJ1-4, with TRBD1 matching 9 bases. Germline loops: CDR1 MNHEY, CDR2 SVGAGI. The CDR3 loop spans 15 amino acids. Trimming took 4 bases from V and 13 from J; bases not matched to a gene: 13. The CDR3 nucleotides read TGTGCCAGCAGTTCAGCCGGGACAGGGAAGGTCGGACTGTTTTTT. This codes for CASSSAGTGKVGLFF.